These T cell receptor beta chains were read from a single sample in a study of CXCR3-negative and CXCR3-positive naive CD8 T cells. Using the 5' RACE reads, TCRdb records one entry per CDR3 protein without DNA. Its table lists 75,000 to 90,000 distinct CDR3 sequences. The sample comprised naive CXCR3+ CD8+ T cells from blood. The receptors stem from a human donor in good health. Some clones in this sample may be carry-over from other donors' samples. Each CDR3 is given with its conserved first and last residue.

TRBV13	16	TRBJ2-7	CASSLGLAGGSYEQYF
TRBV12-3/TRBV12-4	12	TRBJ2-1	CASSLSLHEQFF
TRBV12-3/TRBV12-4	14	TRBJ1-5	CASSLSDSNQPQHF
TRBV28	16	TRBJ2-5	CASSSLAGTPRETQYF
TRBV2	15	TRBJ2-1	CASSSPQDSYNEQFF
TRBV7-9	16	TRBJ2-7	CASSFFTRVDDDEQYF
TRBV20-1	14	TRBJ2-5	CSGRGPARKETQCF
TRBV7-8	17	TRBJ1-3	CASSLVGGRLSGNTIYF
TRBV27	14	TRBJ2-2	CATWVGGYTGELFF
TRBV5-1	14	TRBJ2-7	CASSLSHLSYEQYF
TRBV28	12	TRBJ1-1	CASSLTVTEAFF
TRBV6-2/TRBV6-3	17	TRBJ1-5	CASSTYPGQARNQPQHF
TRBV12-3/TRBV12-4	14	TRBJ2-3	CASSGTGSGDTQYF
TRBV11-3	20	TRBJ2-3	CASSSPKSAAGGPSTDTQYF